The 9 T cell receptor beta chains in this list originate from one sample, sequenced in a study of T cell repertoires in cytomegalovirus infection. MiXCR, applied by TCRdb to the reads, yields one record per CDR3 protein. The repertoire consists of just under 500,000 distinct CDR3 sequences, with roughly a third occurring once and the leading ten covering 17%. The antigens these receptors bind are not known. This sample comprised cultured PBMCs, obtained from culture after CMV antigen stimulation. Receptor source: a human donor in good health (CMV status not recorded). Some clones in this sample may be carry-over from other donors' samples.

This clonotype has a count of ten or more. V and J are TRBV7-2 and TRBJ2-1; 7 bases agree with TRBD2. This CDR3 contains 15 residues. Germline CDR1 reads SGHTA; CDR2 reads FQGNSA. V lost 5 bases to trimming and J lost 6 bases; unmatched junction nucleotides: 10. The CDR3 nucleotides are TGTGCCAGCAGCCTAATGGGAGGGAGGAGCAATGAGCAGTTCTTC. Its protein product is CASSLMGGRSNEQFF.

CDR3 region: CASSLAGVGYGYTF. CDR3 DNA sequence: TGTGCCAGCAGTTTGGCAGGGGTCGGCTATGGCTACACCTTC. V usage is TRBV27 and J usage is TRBJ1-2, with D possibly TRBD1 on 6 matching bases. Germline values: CDR1 MNHEY, CDR2 SMNVEV (reference sequence). CDR3 length: 14 amino acids. V was cut by 3 bases and J by 4 bases, with 12 bases left in between.

This sequence joins TRBV7-9 and TRBJ2-2; 7 bases align to TRBD1. The CDR3 length is 17 residues. Germline V gene sequence: CDR1 SEHNR, CDR2 FQNEAQ (reference sequence). The V and J ends lost 4 bases and 3 bases, in that order; junction bases with no gene match: 11. The CDR3 nucleotides are TGTGCCAGCAGCTACCAGTTACAGGGGACCTACACCGGGGAGCTGTTTTTT. The encoded protein is CASSYQLQGTYTGELFF.

This clonotype was recorded a few times. The chain combines TRBV24-1 with TRBJ2-7; D is perhaps TRBD1 or TRBD2 (7 bases each). Germline CDR1 KGHDR, CDR2 SFDVKD. The CDR3 length is 14 residues. Trimming pared 0 bases from V and 6 bases from J, leaving 11 bases between. The DNA of the CDR3 is TGTGCCACCAGTGATTTGCAGGGGGGGGCCGAGCAGTACTTC. This encodes CATSDLQGGAEQYF.

The J gene is TRBJ2-2, the V gene TRBV5-4; D unclear. The CDR3 extends over 15 amino acids. Deletions cut 2 bases from V and 1 base from J, with 9 bases between. The germline V gene encodes CDR1 SGHNT and CDR2 YYREEE (reference sequence). The CDR3 loop reads CASSFRAVNTGELFF. CDR3 nucleotide sequence: TGTGCCAGCAGCTTTCGAGCCGTGAACACCGGGGAGCTGTTTTTT.

The chain uses TRBV7-8 and TRBJ2-7; 11 bases are shared with TRBD2. The CDR3 loop spans 16 amino acids. After removal of 1 base from V and 0 bases from J, the junction contained 2 bases not matched to a gene. Germline CDR1 SGHVS, CDR2 FQNEAQ. The DNA for the CDR3 is TGTGCCAGCAGCTTAGGGACTAGCGGGTTCTCCTACGAGCAGTACGTC. Protein sequence: CASSLGTSGFSYEQYV.

This clonotype has a single count. V is TRBV19 and J is TRBJ2-1, with D perhaps being TRBD1 or TRBD2 (7 bases each). The V end was cut by 4 bases, the J end by 9 bases, with 16 bases between. This CDR3 is 14 amino acids long. CDR1 is LNHDA, CDR2 SQIVND, per germline (reference sequence). The CDR3 DNA follows: TGTGCCAGTAGTAATCCCTCCAGGGGGGGTGAGCAGTTCTTC. It is translated as CASSNPSRGGEQFF.

The V and J genes are TRBV28 and TRBJ1-6; 7 nucleotides match TRBD1. The CDR3 has 15 amino acids. Germline V gene lookup returns CDR1 MDHEN and CDR2 SYDVKM. The V and J ends lost 6 bases and 1 base, in that order; junction bases with no gene match: 3. The CDR3 nucleotides are TGTGCCAGCAGGCAGGGGGAATCCTATAATTCACCCCTCCACTTT. This codes for CASRQGESYNSPLHF.

The J gene is TRBJ1-1, the V gene TRBV6-1, with D perhaps TRBD1 (6 bases). The V end lost 6 bases, the J end lost 8 bases, and 19 bases lay between the germline ends. Looked up from germline, CDR1 is MNHNS and CDR2 is SASEGT. The CDR3 is 14 amino acids. CDR3 sequence (DNA): TGTGCCAGCAGCACTACCCTGACAGGAAGAGAAGCTTTCTTT. Protein sequence: CASSTTLTGREAFF.